The T cell receptor beta chain described here comes from a study of T cell responses to AZD1222 COVID-19 vaccine. Study-wide results and caveats: Repertoire collection took place solely once the T cell response had peaked. Within unmutated variant regions lay the reported targets of nearly half of spike-specific TCRs. Most donors were white British, females outnumbered males, and clonal diversity was possibly underestimated.

Clones were sequenced by immunoSEQ multiplex PCR, and TCRdb holds only the in-frame ones, with some missing. The table has roughly 99,000 clones, roughly nine tenths seen once. The CDR3 spans 15 residues. CDR1 LGHDT and CDR2 YNNKEL come from the germline V gene (reference sequence). Trimming shortened V by 4 bases and J by 7 bases, and 14 bases separated the two germline ends. Concerning this clone: Antigen unknown.

The sequencing used peripheral blood, collected 28 days after the second AZD1222 dose. The chain has TRBV3-1 (or the pseudogene TRBV3-2) and TRBJ2-6; D is ambiguous. This sequence originates from an adult who received the AZD1222 COVID-19 vaccine. The CDR3 bases are TGTGCCAGCAGCCTGGTCAGGTTTGGCGCCAACGTCCTGACTTTC. This gives the protein CASSLVRFGANVLTF.